This TCR beta chain appears in the sequencing data of a study of T cell changes during pregnancy in multiple sclerosis. Sequenced by immunoSEQ multiplex PCR; TCRdb stores in-frame clones only, minus some. The sample has around 74,000 clones, about 85% seen once. Unmatched junction bases numbered 8, after V lost 7 bases and J lost 5 bases. CDR3 length: 13 amino acids. Germline CDR1 is SQVTM and CDR2 is ANQGSEA. The input for sequencing was peripheral blood, taken before pregnancy. The chain links TRBV29-1 to TRBJ1-2; TRBD1 matches at 9 bases. The TCR originated in a female donor with multiple sclerosis, enrolled in a pregnancy study. In nucleotides, the CDR3 is TGCAGCGCCGGGGACAGGGTTGGATATGGCTACACCTTC. Protein: CSAGDRVGYGYTF.